One and the same sample provided the 27 T cell receptor beta chains below, sequenced in a study of blood T cell repertoires in COVID-19. TCRdb's table, derived via immunoSEQ multiplex PCR, lists solely in-frame clones and lacks some. This sample has around 230,000 clones; around 89% occur once, and the top ten carry roughly 2.5%. Material for sequencing was PBMCs or T cells enriched from blood (not recorded which). The receptors come from a woman between 40 and 55 years old with acute COVID-19.

This chain links TRBV10-3 with TRBJ1-4; TRBD1 might be the D (6 bases). The CDR3 contains 15 residues. The germline V and J ends were trimmed by 0 bases and 5 bases, with 10 bases remaining between them. Per the germline V gene, CDR1 is ENHRY and CDR2 is SYGVKD. CDR3 protein: CAISESTGLNEKLFF. The CDR3 DNA follows: TGTGCCATCAGTGAGTCGACAGGCCTAAATGAAAAACTGTTTTTT.

The rearrangement uses TRBV10-1 and TRBJ2-2; 9 bases are a match to TRBD2. In germline, CDR1 is WNHNN, CDR2 SYGVQD (reference sequence). CDR3 size: 18 residues. The V and J ends lost 4 bases and 2 bases, in that order; junction bases with no gene match: 11. The CDR3 loop reads CASSGGLAGVVNTGELFF. CDR3 bases: TGCGCCAGCAGTGGCGGCTTAGCGGGGGTCGTTAACACCGGGGAGCTGTTTTTT.

The chain joins TRBV7-8 to TRBJ2-1, with D tentatively TRBD1 (6 bases). The V gene's germline CDR1 is SGHVS and CDR2 FQNEAQ. V dropped 1 base and J dropped 5 bases, with 15 bases sitting between them. This CDR3 is 16 amino acids long. The CDR3 DNA reads TGTGCCAGCAGCTTAGGTCGAAGGCAGGGGAACAATGAGCAGTTCTTC. The encoded protein is CASSLGRRQGNNEQFF. Full variable domain (missing parts from reference TRBV7-8 and TRBJ2-1): GAGVSQSPRYKVAKRGQDVALRCDPISGHVSLFWYQQALGQGPEFLTYFQNEAQLDKSGLPSDRFFAERPEGSVSTLKIQRTQQEDSAVYLCASSLGRRQGNNEQFFGPGTRLTVL.

The CDR3 loop is CASRTGVMNTEAFF. The CDR3 bases are TGTGCCAGTAGGACAGGGGTCATGAACACTGAAGCTTTCTTT. V gene TRBV19 combines with J gene TRBJ1-1, with 8 bases lining up with TRBD1. The CDR3 covers 14 residues. Germline V CDR1 and CDR2: LNHDA, SQIVND (reference sequence). J was trimmed by 0 bases and V by 6 bases; bases with no gene match: 3. The whole variable domain, remainder taken from reference TRBV19 and TRBJ1-1, is DGGITQSPKYLFRKEGQNVTLSCEQNLNHDAMYWYRQDPGQGLRLIYYSQIVNDFQKGDIAEGYSVSREKKESFPLTVTSAQKNPTAFYLCASRTGVMNTEAFFGQGTRLTVV.

This clone was seen only once. The chain links TRBV6-5 to TRBJ1-1; no definite D call. There are 13 residues in the CDR3. Trimming pared 6 bases from V and 3 bases from J, leaving 11 bases between. Germline V gene sequence: CDR1 MNHEY, CDR2 SVGAGI. The CDR3 sequence is CASRAERYTEAFF. CDR3 bases: TGTGCCAGCAGAGCCGAGAGGTACACTGAAGCTTTCTTT.

The chain joins TRBV6-2 or TRBV6-3 to TRBJ1-2; a possible D gene is TRBD1 (5 bases). The CDR3 runs to 14 residues. From germline, CDR1 is MNHEY and CDR2 SVGEGT. Trimming removed 4 bases at V and 2 bases at J, with 11 bases between. CDR3 residues: CASSFDSWNYGYTF. In DNA, the CDR3 is TGTGCCAGCAGTTTCGACAGTTGGAACTATGGCTACACCTTC.

The chain is built from TRBV2 and TRBJ1-1; D is perhaps TRBD1 (6 bases). The CDR3 spans 13 residues. Trimming stripped 11 bases from V and 2 bases from J, with 15 bases between. The germline gives CDR1 SNHLY, CDR2 FYNNEI. CDR3 nucleotides: TGTGCCGGGACGGGGGGCTTCAACACTGAAGCTTTCTTT. Its translation: CAGTGGFNTEAFF. The full variable domain, its missing parts supplied by reference TRBV2 and TRBJ1-1, is EPEVTQTPSHQVTQMGQEVILRCVPISNHLYFYWYRQILGQKVEFLVSFYNNEISEKSEIFDDQFSVERPDGSNFTLKIRSTKLEDSAMYFCAGTGGFNTEAFFGQGTRLTVV.

This rearrangement joins TRBV12-5 to TRBJ1-2, with TRBD1 as a possible D gene (5 bases). The CDR3 length is 14 residues. Germline V CDR1 and CDR2: LGHNT, FRNRAP. V was clipped by 1 base and J by 6 bases, with 12 bases between them. DNA of the CDR3: TGTGCTAGTGGTTTGGGACCGACGGGGGATGGCTACACCTTC. Its protein product is CASGLGPTGDGYTF. The entire variable domain, with the rest obtained from reference TRBV12-5 and TRBJ1-2, is as follows: DARVTQTPRHKVTEMGQEVTMRCQPILGHNTVFWYRQTMMQGLELLAYFRNRAPLDDSGMPKDRFSAEMPDATLATLKIQPSEPRDSAVYFCASGLGPTGDGYTFGSGTRLTVV.

The chain links TRBV10-2 to TRBJ1-5, with D possibly TRBD1 on 5 matching bases. Germline CDR1 WSHSY, CDR2 SAAADI. The CDR3 consists of 13 residues. V was clipped by 6 bases and J by 4 bases, with 10 bases between them. The CDR3 DNA is TGCGCCAGCAGCACACAGGAGAATCAGCCCCAGCATTTT. Translation: CASSTQENQPQHF.

The V call is TRBV11-3, the J call TRBJ2-6, with 13 bases lining up with TRBD2. J was trimmed by 3 bases and V by 5 bases; bases with no gene match: 7. Germline CDR1 is SGHNT and CDR2 is YENEEA. CDR3 length: 18 amino acids. DNA of the CDR3: TGTGCCAGCAGCACTCGACTAGCGGGAGGTCTTGGGGCCAACGTCCTGACTTTC. Translated: CASSTRLAGGLGANVLTF.

The rearrangement uses TRBV3-1 (or the pseudogene TRBV3-2) and TRBJ1-2, with a possible D match to TRBD1 (5 bases). The CDR3 runs to 15 residues. Trimming stripped 4 bases from V and 6 bases from J, with 18 bases between. Germline V gene sequence: CDR1 LGHDT, CDR2 YNNKEL (reference sequence). The CDR3 DNA sequence: TGTGCCAGCAGCCCCCTCCGGGGGAGCCCCAATGGCTACACCTTC. It codes for CASSPLRGSPNGYTF.

The rearrangement uses TRBV6-5 and TRBJ2-7; possibly TRBD2 for D (5 bases). The CDR3 sequence is 13 residues long. Trimming cost V 4 bases and J 9 bases, with 16 bases left between them. Germline loops: CDR1 MNHEY, CDR2 SVGAGI. CDR3 in DNA: TGTGCCAGCAGTTCGCGGGCCGCCTGGGCGCAGTACTTC. Its translation is CASSSRAAWAQYF.

This clone was detected once. V gene TRBV10-3 combines with J gene TRBJ2-2, with TRBD1 identical over 7 bases. V was clipped by 0 bases and J by 0 bases; unmatched bases: 1. The CDR3 is 16 amino acids. The germline gives CDR1 ENHRY, CDR2 SYGVKD. DNA of the CDR3: TGTGCCATCAGTGAGTCGGGGACAGCGAACACCGGGGAGCTGTTTTTT. It specifies CAISESGTANTGELFF.

This chain uses TRBV18 with TRBJ1-2, with D hard to call. CDR3 size: 15 residues. Trimming shortened V by 2 bases and J by 12 bases, and 22 bases separated the two germline ends. Germline CDR1 reads KGHSH; CDR2 reads LQKENI. The CDR3 here is CASSPGAKEKERNTF. The CDR3 bases are TGTGCCAGCTCACCAGGTGCCAAAGAAAAAGAGAGGAACACCTTC. Using reference TRBV18 and TRBJ1-2 for the parts outside the CDR3, the full variable domain is NAGVMQNPRHLVRRRGQEARLRCSPMKGHSHVYWYRQLPEEGLKFMVYLQKENIIDESGMPKERFSAEFPKEGPSILRIQQVVRGDSAAYFCASSPGAKEKERNTFGSGTRLTVV.

CDR3 in amino acids: CTSSRFKLAGCLDEQYV. In DNA form, the CDR3 reads TGCACCAGCAGCCGGTTTAAGCTAGCGGGATGTCTTGACGAGCAGTACGTC. The chain carries TRBV1 and TRBJ2-7; the D segment call TRBD2 is taken from the table without a DNA check. TRBV1 is listed as a pseudogene. The CDR3 is made up of 17 amino acids.

The chain links TRBV9 to TRBJ1-6, with 8 bases fitting TRBD1. Germline CDR1 reads SGDLS; CDR2 reads YYNGEE. Germline trimming cut 2 bases from V and 7 bases from J; bases unmatched to any gene: 5. The CDR3 extends over 15 amino acids. CDR3 amino acids: CASSVLGQGNSPLHF. CDR3 bases: TGTGCCAGCAGCGTGCTCGGACAGGGAAATTCACCCCTCCACTTT.

The rearrangement links TRBV5-4 to TRBJ1-1; 7 nucleotides match TRBD1. This CDR3 contains 12 residues. CDR1 is SGHNT and CDR2 is YYREEE in the germline V gene (reference sequence). The junction had 6 bases not matched to a gene; V was cut back by 4 bases and J by 9 bases. The CDR3 protein is CASSLGQAQAFF. In DNA, the CDR3 is TGTGCCAGCAGCCTCGGACAGGCGCAAGCTTTCTTT. Supplemented by reference TRBV5-4 and TRBJ1-1, the full variable domain reads ETGVTQSPTHLIKTRGQQVTLRCSSQSGHNTVSWYQQALGQGPQFIFQYYREEENGRGNFPPRFSGLQFPNYSSELNVNALELDDSALYLCASSLGQAQAFFGQGTRLTVV.

The rearrangement uses TRBV7-2 and TRBJ1-5; D is possibly TRBD1 (6 bases). V lost 5 bases and J lost 6, with 17 bases in between. The CDR3 runs to 15 residues. Germline lookup yields CDR1 SGHTA and CDR2 FQGNSA. The CDR3 DNA sequence: TGTGCCAGCAGCCCCCAGACAGGAGCATTTCAGCCCCAGCATTTT. Its translation is CASSPQTGAFQPQHF.

The CDR3 region has the DNA TGCGCCAGCAGCGCCGGGAACCAGCAGGGCTACACCTTC. This codes for CASSAGNQQGYTF. V gene TRBV5-1 combines with J gene TRBJ1-2; unclear D gene. Germline CDR1 is SGHRS and CDR2 is YFSETQ. This CDR3 spans 13 amino acids. Trimming left V 4 bases short and J 8 bases short, with 15 bases between. The variable domain in full, with the rest retrieved from reference TRBV5-1 and TRBJ1-2, is KAGVTQTPRYLIKTRGQQVTLSCSPISGHRSVSWYQQTPGQGLQFLFEYFSETQRNKGNFPGRFSGRQFSNSRSEMNVSTLELGDSALYLCASSAGNQQGYTFGSGTRLTVV.

This chain connects TRBV10-2 to TRBJ1-2; D is unclear. The CDR3 covers 16 residues. CDR1 and CDR2 (germline): WSHSY, SAAADI. The V end lost 0 bases, the J end lost 8 bases, and 19 bases lay between the germline ends. The CDR3 DNA sequence: TGCGCCAGCAGTGAGTCAGGAGGCACAGCCTTGGGGGGCTACACCTTC. It specifies CASSESGGTALGGYTF.

The V and J genes are TRBV10-1 and TRBJ2-1; D may be TRBD2 (6 bases). V lost 9 bases and J lost 5, with 14 bases in between. CDR1 is WNHNN and CDR2 is SYGVQD in the germline V gene (reference sequence). This CDR3 is 13 amino acids long. The CDR3 here is CASGGLVNNEQFF. DNA for the CDR3: TGCGCCAGTGGAGGGCTCGTGAACAATGAGCAGTTCTTC.

The chain has TRBV18 and TRBJ2-5; tentative D call: TRBD2 (6 bases). The CDR3 length is 14 residues. Looked up from germline, CDR1 is KGHSH and CDR2 is LQKENI. V shed 5 bases and J shed 5 bases, with 15 bases lying between them. The CDR3 loop is CASSRLGVGETQYF. The CDR3 DNA follows: TGTGCCAGCTCAAGACTAGGGGTAGGGGAGACCCAGTACTTC.

The V call is TRBV24-1, the J call TRBJ1-1; TRBD1 matches at 9 bases. The CDR3 length is 14 residues. With 3 bases clipped from V and 4 bases from J, the junction kept 2 bases outside the gene matches. Looked up from germline, CDR1 is KGHDR and CDR2 is SFDVKD. CDR3 sequence (DNA): TGTGCCACCAGTGATCGACAGGGGGGCACTGAAGCTTTCTTT. Translation: CATSDRQGGTEAFF.

This chain uses TRBV28 with TRBJ1-4; TRBD1 aligns across 10 bases. J lost 7 bases, V lost 5 bases, and 7 bases had no gene match. In germline, CDR1 is MDHEN, CDR2 SYDVKM. CDR3 length: 15 amino acids. The CDR3 region is CASSGPGQGREKLFF. In DNA form, the CDR3 reads TGTGCCAGCAGTGGGCCGGGACAGGGGCGTGAAAAACTGTTTTTT.

This clone occurred once. The chain joins TRBV28 to TRBJ2-5, with 13 positions matching TRBD2. Germline V CDR1 and CDR2: MDHEN, SYDVKM. After removal of 5 bases from V and 5 bases from J, the junction contained 23 bases not matched to a gene. This CDR3 region has 21 residues. The CDR3 sequence: CASSGPTSGRVLSGFRETQYF. The CDR3 nucleotides are TGTGCCAGCAGTGGCCCCACTAGCGGGAGGGTACTAAGTGGGTTTCGGGAGACCCAGTACTTC.

This clone showed up just a few times. V is TRBV7-6 and J is TRBJ1-2, with 10 positions matching TRBD1. The CDR3 loop spans 13 amino acids. Germline CDR1 is SGHVS and CDR2 is FNYEAQ. J gave up 8 bases and V 5 bases, and 5 bases lay outside the gene matches. The CDR3 coding sequence is TGTGCCAGCAGCCTTGACAGGGGGCACGGCTACACCTTC. This codes for CASSLDRGHGYTF.

The chain is built from TRBV30 and TRBJ1-3; the D is unclear. This CDR3 has 13 amino acids. The germline gives CDR1 GTSNPN, CDR2 SVGIG (reference sequence). Trimming pared 4 bases from V and 0 bases from J, leaving 7 bases between. CDR3 nucleotides: TGTGCCTGGAATCCAGGCTCTGGAAACACCATATATTTT. Amino acids: CAWNPGSGNTIYF. Combining the CDR3 with reference TRBV30 and TRBJ1-3 gives the whole variable domain SQTIHQWPATLVQPVGSPLSLECTVEGTSNPNLYWYRQAAGRGLQLLFYSVGIGQISSEVPQNLSASRPQDRQFILSSKKLLLSDSGFYLCAWNPGSGNTIYFGEGSWLTVV.